These T cell receptor beta chains were read from a single sample in a study of T cells after yellow fever vaccination. TCRdb re-analysed the 5' RACE reads in MiXCR, keeping a single row per CDR3 protein. The sample has some 390,000 distinct CDR3 sequences, under 20% seen once. This material consisted of PBMCs, taken before the yellow fever booster vaccination. All receptors derive from a man aged 18 to 30 who received the YFV17D yellow fever vaccine. Each CDR3 is given with its conserved first and last residue. A D gene is named only where the DNA matches it firmly. Size is omitted from some rows. Given values are once, few, many or a class for expanded clones.

>TRBV24-1|-|TRBJ1-2|few
CATSSREANYGYTF
TGTGCCACCAGTTCTAGGGAAGCTAACTATGGCTACACCTTC
>TRBV5-1|-|TRBJ2-1|-
CASSLGARTDYNEQFF
TGCGCCAGCAGCTTGGGCGCGAGGACAGACTACAATGAGCAGTTCTTC
>TRBV7-9|-|TRBJ2-1|few
CASSFAPGVNEQFF
TGTGCCAGCAGCTTCGCCCCAGGGGTAAATGAGCAGTTCTTC
>TRBV7-9|-|TRBJ1-1|-
CANSVGRAVTEAFF
TGTGCCAACTCGGTGGGCAGGGCGGTTACTGAAGCTTTCTTT
>TRBV9|-|TRBJ2-7|few
CASSVEGLEGYEQYF
TGTGCCAGCAGCGTAGAGGGACTTGAGGGCTACGAGCAGTACTTC
>TRBV2|-|TRBJ2-1|-
CASSVDTGSYNEQFF
TGTGCCAGCAGTGTAGACACTGGCTCCTACAATGAGCAGTTCTTC
>TRBV7-2|-|TRBJ1-1|-
CASSLGLARVVTEAFF
TGTGCCAGCAGCTTAGGTTTAGCCAGGGTGGTCACTGAAGCTTTCTTT
>TRBV2|TRBD1|TRBJ2-7|-
CASSGGTGLGEQYF
TGTGCCAGCAGTGGTGGGACAGGGCTCGGGGAGCAGTACTTC
>TRBV6-1|-|TRBJ1-1|-
CASRPGFEAFF
TGTGCCAGCAGACCAGGGTTTGAAGCTTTCTTT
>TRBV29-1|-|TRBJ2-1|-
CSAERGYEQFF
TGCAGCGCTGAGCGTGGATATGAGCAGTTCTTC
>TRBV30|-|TRBJ2-7|few
CAWSVPGFLAYF
TGTGCCTGGAGTGTACCGGGTTTTCTCGCGTACTTC
>TRBV4-1|-|TRBJ2-3|-
CASSQVRVRSEDTQYF
TGCGCCAGCAGCCAAGTCAGGGTCAGGAGTGAAGATACGCAGTATTTT
>TRBV20-1|TRBD2|TRBJ2-2|-
CSAPGTSGVGTGELFF
TGCAGTGCTCCGGGGACTAGCGGGGTAGGCACCGGGGAGCTGTTTTTT
>TRBV29-1|-|TRBJ2-2|few
CSVEAGRPGELFF
TGCAGCGTTGAGGCAGGGCGTCCCGGGGAGCTGTTTTTT
>TRBV12-3/TRBV12-4|TRBD2|TRBJ2-7|-
CASTLGLAGAYEQYF
TGTGCCAGCACTCTTGGACTAGCGGGGGCCTACGAGCAGTACTTC
>TRBV15|-|TRBJ1-5|-
CATSLRGNQPQHF
TGTGCCACCAGCTTACGTGGCAATCAGCCCCAGCATTTT
>TRBV7-9|-|TRBJ1-2|few
CASSLIGRYGYTF
TGTGCCAGCAGCTTAATCGGTAGATATGGCTACACCTTC
>TRBV4-3|TRBD2|TRBJ2-3|few
CASSPSLAGRDDTQYF
TGCGCCAGCAGCCCATCTCTAGCGGGTCGGGACGATACGCAGTATTTT
>TRBV12-3/TRBV12-4|TRBD2|TRBJ2-1|-
CASSFGVGGYNEQFF
TGTGCCAGCAGTTTCGGTGTGGGGGGGTACAATGAGCAGTTCTTC
>TRBV5-1|TRBD1|TRBJ1-1|few
CASNPGQYLTEAFF
TGCGCCAGCAATCCGGGACAGTACCTCACTGAAGCTTTCTTT
>TRBV15|TRBD2|TRBJ2-1|-
CATSRSGLAHEQFF
TGTGCCACCAGCAGATCGGGACTAGCCCATGAGCAGTTCTTC
>TRBV18|-|TRBJ2-5|-
CASSPRSMNQETQYF
TGTGCCAGCTCACCACGTTCCATGAACCAAGAGACCCAGTACTTC
>TRBV9|-|TRBJ2-6|-
CASSSRGSSGANVLTF
TGTGCCAGCAGCTCACGCGGTAGCTCTGGGGCCAACGTCCTGACTTTC
>TRBV15|-|TRBJ1-5|few
CATSTLDGINQPQHF
TGTGCCACCAGCACCTTAGATGGGATAAATCAGCCCCAGCATTTT
>TRBV29-1|-|TRBJ1-3|many
CSVEESGSGNTIYF
TGCAGCGTTGAAGAGTCGGGTTCTGGAAACACCATATATTTT
>TRBV6-6|-|TRBJ1-1|-
CASSSLTGEAFF
TGTGCCAGCAGTTCCCTGACAGGAGAAGCTTTCTTT
>TRBV5-1|-|TRBJ1-4|-
CASSLQLGNEKLFF
TGCGCCAGCAGCTTACAGCTTGGTAATGAAAAACTGTTTTTT
>TRBV7-2|-|TRBJ2-2|-
CASSLWHRVYTGELFF
TGTGCCAGCAGCCTATGGCACAGGGTTTACACCGGGGAGCTGTTTTTT
>TRBV5-1|TRBD1|TRBJ2-3|few
CASSGQGDTDTQYF
TGCGCCAGCAGCGGACAGGGCGACACAGATACGCAGTATTTT
>TRBV27|-|TRBJ2-6|few
CASSPVAAGANVLTF
TGTGCCAGCAGCCCCGTAGCGGCTGGGGCCAACGTCCTGACTTTC
>TRBV9|TRBD2|TRBJ2-6|few
CASSPPRGIAGSGANVLTF
TGTGCCAGCAGCCCACCGCGGGGGATAGCCGGCTCTGGGGCCAACGTCCTGACTTTC
>TRBV10-3|-|TRBJ1-1|few
CAISVGRGVGVNTEAFF
TGTGCCATCAGTGTCGGCCGCGGGGTCGGGGTGAACACTGAAGCTTTCTTT